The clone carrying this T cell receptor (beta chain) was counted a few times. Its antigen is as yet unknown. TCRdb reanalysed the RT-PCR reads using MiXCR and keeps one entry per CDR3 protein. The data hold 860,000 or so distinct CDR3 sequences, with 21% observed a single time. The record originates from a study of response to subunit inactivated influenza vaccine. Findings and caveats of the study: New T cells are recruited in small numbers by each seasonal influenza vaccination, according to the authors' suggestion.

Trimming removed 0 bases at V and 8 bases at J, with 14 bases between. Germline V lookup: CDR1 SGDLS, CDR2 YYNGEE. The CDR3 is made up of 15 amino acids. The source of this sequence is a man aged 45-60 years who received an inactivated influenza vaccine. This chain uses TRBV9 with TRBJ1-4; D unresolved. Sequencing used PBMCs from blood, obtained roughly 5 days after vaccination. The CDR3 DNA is TGTGCCAGCAGCGTAGAGGGAGGGTTGGACGAAAAACTGTTTTTT. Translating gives CASSVEGGLDEKLFF.